This TCR beta chain was sequenced for a study of T cells in localized non-small cell lung cancer. Findings and limits, study-wide: Tumor trailed uninvolved adjacent lung in T cell clonality, which peaked there.

Germline trimming cut 5 bases from V and 4 bases from J; bases unmatched to any gene: 10. Germline values: CDR1 KGHSH, CDR2 LQKENI. The CDR3 is made up of 15 amino acids. Concerning this clone: Its specificity is not known.

Measured with immunoSEQ multiplex PCR; TCRdb has only the in-frame clones, and not every one. The sample holds some 2,200 clones, approximately 40% seen once. The chain links TRBV18 to TRBJ2-7; 8 bases agree with TRBD1. The sequence came from a female donor older than 55 with stage I lung adenocarcinoma. The specimen was lung tumor tissue, collected before any cancer treatment. DNA for the CDR3: TGTGCCAGCTCATCCAATTCAGGGGGCGGGTACGAGCAGTACTTC. Protein product: CASSSNSGGGYEQYF.